A single sample is the source of the 20 T cell receptor beta chains below, sequenced in a study of blood T cells in healthy people across ages (dated by TCRdb to the mid-2010s). Libraries were made using 5' RACE. Instrument used: Illumina HiSeq 2500. A second PCR of about 6 to 12 cycles was run with a J-beta primer mix and a sample-barcoded 5' primer. TCRdb cleaned the public reads at Q25 with fastp, built clones with MiXCR and kept in-frame beta chains. Every CDR3 protein is listed once, alongside the most common genes and DNA of its rows. Across this sample there are some 670,000 distinct CDR3 sequences, with 45% to 60% seen only once. The top ten clones comprise about 13% of the sample. The sample comprised blood. Receptors originate from a woman older than 75 in good health.

The chain has TRBV29-1 and TRBJ2-1; perhaps TRBD1 as D (6 bases). CDR1 and CDR2 from the germline V gene are SQVTM and ANQGSEA. This CDR3 has 14 amino acids. The germline V and J ends were trimmed by 1 base and 7 bases, with 14 bases remaining between them. Here the CDR3 DNA reads TGCAGCGTTGAAGGGCAGGGGCAACGGAATGAGCAGTTCTTC. It is translated as CSVEGQGQRNEQFF.

This clonotype has a handful of counts. Its ends do not fully match the called genes, so a read error is possible. This rearrangement joins TRBV12-3 or TRBV12-4 to TRBJ2-7; possible D gene TRBD2, 5 bases. This CDR3 contains 13 residues. The CDR3 is CASSLLASYEQYF. The DNA for the CDR3 is TGCGCCAGCAGCTTGCTAGCTAGCTACGAGCAGTACTTC.

This chain uses TRBV7-2 with TRBJ2-7, with D possibly being TRBD2 (5 bases). Trimming stripped 5 bases from V and 5 bases from J, with 13 bases between. The CDR3 is 13 amino acids. Germline assignment: CDR1 SGHTA and CDR2 FQGNSA. This CDR3 is CASSASEGHEQYF. The CDR3 DNA is TGTGCCAGCAGCGCCTCAGAGGGTCACGAGCAGTACTTC.

Points on this clonotype: With a much larger clone just one base away, this may be a read error. J is TRBJ2-1 and V is TRBV27, with D possibly called TRBD1 or TRBD2 (5 bases each). Germline V gene sequence: CDR1 MNHEY, CDR2 SMNVEV (reference sequence). V was shortened by 6 bases and J by 14 bases, with 14 bases between the two germline ends. CDR3 length equals 11 residues. The CDR3 DNA reads as TGTGCCAGCAGACGGGGCCAGGGTGAGTTCTTC. As protein: CASRRGQGEFF.

This clonotype was counted ten times or more. The chain employs TRBV5-1 and TRBJ1-5, with no clear D. The CDR3 has 14 amino acids. Germline assignment: CDR1 SGHRS and CDR2 YFSETQ. Trimming removed 0 bases from V and 0 bases from J, with 4 bases in between. In nucleotides, the CDR3 is TGCGCCAGCAGCTTGGGATTTAGCAATCAGCCCCAGCATTTT. As protein: CASSLGFSNQPQHF.

This clonotype was seen a few times. The chain uses TRBV10-3 and TRBJ2-5, with no clear D. The V end was cut by 10 bases, the J end by 11 bases, with 20 bases between. CDR1 is ENHRY, CDR2 SYGVKD, per germline. The CDR3 is made up of 12 amino acids. The chain's CDR3 is CATRLRYNEQYF. DNA for the CDR3: TGTGCCACCCGACTCCGATACAATGAGCAGTACTTC.

V and J are TRBV18 and TRBJ2-5; the D call may be TRBD1 or TRBD2 (5 bases each). Germline CDR1 KGHSH, CDR2 LQKENI. CDR3 length: 13 residues. Deletions cut 0 bases from V and 5 bases from J, with 7 bases between. The CDR3 reads CASSPPGDETQYF. As DNA, the CDR3 is TGTGCCAGCTCACCACCAGGGGACGAGACCCAGTACTTC.

Regarding this clonotype: Germline and junction disagree at one end, which may indicate a read error. The V and J genes are TRBV5-1 and TRBJ1-6; perhaps TRBD1 as D (6 bases). The CDR3 has 19 amino acids. Germline V CDR1 and CDR2: SGHRS, YFSETQ. The CDR3 nucleotides are TGCGCCAGCAGCTTTGGACATACCGGGGGCAGGGCCTATGATTCACCCCTCCACTTT. It encodes CASSFGHTGGRAYDSPLHF.

To note about this clonotype: With a much larger clone just one base away, this may be a read error. The genes are TRBV3-1 and TRBJ2-7; TRBD2 is a possible D gene (6 bases). The length of the CDR3 is 15 residues. The V and J ends lost 1 base and 7 bases respectively, with 17 bases between them. The germline CDR1 and CDR2 sequences are LGHDT and YNNKEL (reference sequence). CDR3 sequence (DNA): TGTGCCAGCAGCCAAGGGGGAGGTTGGGGAAGTGAGCAGTACTTC. Its protein is CASSQGGGWGSEQYF.

The genes are TRBV5-1 and TRBJ2-5; D possibly corresponds to TRBD1 (5 bases). The J call could be wrong; TRBJ2-7 is a better fit for the DNA end. The CDR3 consists of 14 residues. Germline-derived CDR1 and CDR2 are SGHRS and YFSETQ. The CDR3 sequence: CASSLQGGPNEQYF. The CDR3 nucleotides read TGCGCCAGCAGCTTGCAGGGTGGCCCCAACGAGCAGTACTTC.

The chain links TRBV6-2 or TRBV6-3 to TRBJ2-1; tentatively, D is TRBD2 (5 bases). V was cut by 5 bases and J by 7 bases, with 15 bases left in between. Germline CDR1 MNHEY, CDR2 SVGEGT. The CDR3 length is 14 residues. The DNA for the CDR3 is TGTGCCAGCAGTGACCAGCGGCCTAGGAATGAGCAGTTCTTC. Amino acids: CASSDQRPRNEQFF.

The chain carries TRBV2 and TRBJ1-2; 7 bases align to TRBD1. The ends lost 6 bases at V and 8 bases at J; junction bases unmatched: 12. Germline V lookup: CDR1 SNHLY, CDR2 FYNNEI. There are 14 residues in the CDR3. The CDR3 spells CASREITGAGGYTF. The CDR3 nucleotides read TGTGCCAGCAGAGAGATAACAGGGGCAGGGGGCTACACCTTC.

This clonotype was seen only once. In DNA, the CDR3 is TGTGCCAGCAGCCCGGGACTAGCGGCCTCCCATGAGCAGTTCTTC. This translates into CASSPGLAASHEQFF. The chain carries TRBV3-1 and TRBJ2-1; 11 positions agree with TRBD2. CDR1 is LGHDT, CDR2 YNNKEL, per germline (reference sequence). The CDR3 has 15 amino acids. V lost 4 bases to trimming and J lost 8 bases; unmatched junction nucleotides: 7.

Points on this clonotype: This may be a read error: a much more frequent sequence differs by one nucleotide. This chain connects TRBV12-3 or TRBV12-4 to TRBJ2-3, with D unclear. This CDR3 contains 12 residues. CDR3 sequence reads: CASRGSADMQYF. The CDR3 bases are TGTGCCAGCAGGGGAAGTGCGGATATGCAGTATTTT.

This clonotype was found a few times. The genes are TRBV6-2 or TRBV6-3 and TRBJ1-1; unclear D gene. Germline loops: CDR1 MNHEY, CDR2 SVGEGT. The CDR3 spans 17 residues. V lost 3 bases and J lost 1, with 18 bases in between. CDR3 nucleotides: TGTGCCAGCAGTTATTCATTGGTTACGGGGAAGAACACTGAAGCTTTCTTT. Its translation: CASSYSLVTGKNTEAFF.

The genes are TRBV5-1 and TRBJ1-2; D perhaps matches TRBD1 (5 bases). Germline CDR1 and CDR2: SGHRS and YFSETQ. Deletions cut 1 base from V and 4 bases from J, with 20 bases between. CDR3 size: 17 residues. CDR3 loop: CASSLSREEGTIYGYTF. The CDR3 nucleotides are TGCGCCAGCAGCTTGTCGAGAGAGGAAGGGACGATCTATGGCTACACCTTC.

The rearrangement uses TRBV27 and TRBJ2-1; D perhaps matches TRBD2 (7 bases). The length of the CDR3 is 14 residues. CDR1 is MNHEY, CDR2 SMNVEV, per germline (reference sequence). The V and J ends lost 5 bases and 10 bases respectively, with 18 bases between them. The CDR3 nucleotides read TGTGCCAGCAGTCGGGACTACAGGGTTCGAGAGCAGTTCTTC. Its protein is CASSRDYRVREQFF.

This clonotype was counted between two and nine times. The chain couples TRBV30 to TRBJ2-5; possibly TRBD1 for D (5 bases). Trimming left V 3 bases short and J 11 bases short, with 19 bases between. The germline CDR1 and CDR2 sequences are GTSNPN and SVGIG (reference sequence). The CDR3 covers 13 residues. The CDR3 DNA is TGTGCCTGGAGAGGCAGGGCTAACAATGAGCAGTACTTC. It specifies CAWRGRANNEQYF. Full variable domain (outside the CDR3, taken from reference TRBV30 and TRBJ2-5): SQTIHQWPATLVQPVGSPLSLECTVEGTSNPNLYWYRQAAGRGLQLLFYSVGIGQISSEVPQNLSASRPQDRQFILSSKKLLLSDSGFYLCAWRGRANNEQYFGPGTRLLVL.

This clonotype was counted at least ten times. This sequence joins TRBV29-1 and TRBJ2-5; D gene uncertain. Germline CDR1 SQVTM, CDR2 ANQGSEA. This CDR3 comprises 12 residues. V lost 3 bases, J lost 2 bases, and 7 bases lay in between. CDR3 protein: CSVEGRQETQYF. The CDR3, as DNA: TGCAGCGTTGAGGGCAGACAAGAGACCCAGTACTTC.

This clonotype was observed many times. This chain links TRBV6-6 with TRBJ1-2; no clear D gene. The CDR3 sequence is 11 residues long. Trimming took 8 bases from V and 9 from J, leaving 13 bases between them. Germline CDR1 MNHNY, CDR2 SVGAGI (reference sequence). In DNA form, the CDR3 reads TGTGCCAGCGGCCGCACGGTCAGCTACACCTTC. Translation: CASGRTVSYTF.